A single sample is the source of the 29 T cell receptor beta chains below, sequenced in a study of T cell responses to AZD1222 COVID-19 vaccine. Method: immunoSEQ multiplex PCR; TCRdb's copy keeps in-frame clones and lacks some. The sample includes 110,000 to 150,000 clones, around nine tenths of them seen just once. This specimen was peripheral blood, taken on day 0 of AZD1222 vaccination. Every receptor here comes from an adult in good health.

This clone was counted between two and nine times. The rearrangement joins TRBV30 to TRBJ1-1, with D perhaps matching TRBD1 (5 bases). The CDR3 sequence is 13 residues long. CDR1 GTSNPN and CDR2 SVGIG come from the germline V gene (reference sequence). V was pared by 4 bases and J by 6 bases, with 15 bases between. The CDR3 region is CAWTRGLWAEAFF. CDR3 in DNA: TGTGCCTGGACCCGGGGGTTGTGGGCTGAAGCTTTCTTT. The whole variable domain, filled in from reference TRBV30 and TRBJ1-1, reads SQTIHQWPATLVQPVGSPLSLECTVEGTSNPNLYWYRQAAGRGLQLLFYSVGIGQISSEVPQNLSASRPQDRQFILSSKKLLLSDSGFYLCAWTRGLWAEAFFGQGTRLTVV.

The chain joins TRBV4-1 to TRBJ1-1; no firm D call. The CDR3 has 16 residues. V gave up 4 bases and J gave up 4 bases, with 19 bases separating them. The germline V gene has CDR1 MGHRA and CDR2 YSYEKL. CDR3 protein: CASSPHGAGVGTEAFF. The CDR3 DNA reads as TGCGCCAGCAGCCCGCACGGCGCGGGCGTCGGCACTGAAGCTTTCTTT.

CDR3 DNA sequence: TGTGCCAGCAGCCCAGCCGGGACACCCCCCTACGAGCAGTACTTC. Protein: CASSPAGTPPYEQYF. This chain links TRBV7-2 with TRBJ2-7, with D possibly matching TRBD1 (6 bases). Germline loops: CDR1 SGHTA, CDR2 FQGNSA. There are 15 residues in the CDR3. V lost 5 bases to trimming and J lost 2 bases, with 16 bases between them. Using reference TRBV7-2 and TRBJ2-7 for the parts outside the CDR3, the full variable domain is GAGVSQSPSNKVTEKGKDVELRCDPISGHTALYWYRQSLGQGLEFLIYFQGNSAPDKSGLPSDRFSAERTGGSVSTLTIQRTQQEDSAVYLCASSPAGTPPYEQYFGPGTRLTVT.

The rearrangement links TRBV6-5 to TRBJ1-2; D is unclear. The V end lost 2 bases, the J end lost 7 bases, and 11 bases lay between the germline ends. The CDR3 runs 13 residues. Looked up from germline, CDR1 is MNHEY and CDR2 is SVGAGI. This chain's CDR3 is CASSYLESGGYTF. CDR3 nucleotide sequence: TGTGCCAGCAGTTACCTGGAATCTGGTGGCTACACCTTC.

The V call is TRBV6-5, the J call TRBJ1-1; no reliable D call. Germline-derived CDR1 and CDR2 are MNHEY and SVGAGI. The CDR3 runs to 15 residues. Trimming removed 0 bases at V and 0 bases at J, with 8 bases between. This CDR3 is CASSYSQEMNTEAFF. Here the CDR3 DNA reads TGTGCCAGCAGTTACTCGCAGGAGATGAACACTGAAGCTTTCTTT.

The rearrangement links TRBV9 to TRBJ1-3; D uncertain. This CDR3 has 15 amino acids. Germline lookup yields CDR1 SGDLS and CDR2 YYNGEE. The V end lost 0 bases, the J end lost 4 bases, and 11 bases lay between the germline ends. The CDR3 region is CASSVEQRAGNTIYF. The CDR3 DNA is TGTGCCAGCAGCGTAGAGCAGAGAGCGGGAAACACCATATATTTT.

The rearrangement uses TRBV29-1 and TRBJ2-1; D remains unclear. The V end was cut by 4 bases, the J end by 3 bases, with 7 bases between. Germline CDR1 and CDR2: SQVTM and ANQGSEA. The CDR3 runs to 12 residues. The CDR3 region has the DNA TGCAGCGTTGTAGGCAGCTACAATGAGCAGTTCTTC. Its protein is CSVVGSYNEQFF.

The chain carries TRBV18 and TRBJ1-1; 7 nucleotides agree with TRBD1. This CDR3 has 15 amino acids. The germline V gene encodes CDR1 KGHSH and CDR2 LQKENI. Trimming removed 3 bases from V and 1 base from J; junction bases left unmatched: 5. The CDR3 coding sequence is TGTGCCAGCTCACCCCCACAGGGGACGAACACTGAAGCTTTCTTT. This encodes CASSPPQGTNTEAFF.

The V gene is TRBV10-3, the J gene TRBJ2-3; 12 bases match TRBD2. The CDR3 is made up of 14 amino acids. Per the germline V gene, CDR1 is ENHRY and CDR2 is SYGVKD. Germline trimming cut 6 bases from V and 6 bases from J; bases unmatched to any gene: 4. CDR3 sequence: CAIRFGTSGDTQYF. The CDR3 DNA reads TGTGCCATCAGATTCGGGACTAGCGGGGATACGCAGTATTTT.

The chain is built from TRBV4-3 and TRBJ1-3, with D uncertain. The CDR3 consists of 15 residues. Germline V gene sequence: CDR1 LGHNA, CDR2 YSLEER. V was clipped by 4 bases and J by 0 bases, with 10 bases between them. The DNA for the CDR3 is TGCGCCAGCAGCCCCTCTCGTAACTCTGGAAACACCATATATTTT. This sequence encodes CASSPSRNSGNTIYF.

This sequence joins TRBV28 and TRBJ1-2; 8 bases match TRBD1. The junction had 7 bases not matched to a gene; V was cut back by 5 bases and J by 5 bases. CDR1 and CDR2 (germline): MDHEN, SYDVKM. The CDR3 spans 14 residues. CDR3 nucleotide sequence: TGTGCCAGCAGTCTAACAGGGGGGCGGTATGGCTACACCTTC. Translated, it gives CASSLTGGRYGYTF.

CDR3 nucleotides: TGCGCCAGCAGTTTCCGAAACCCCGGGACTAGCGGGAGAGAGTGGAATGAGCAGTTCTTC. It codes for CASSFRNPGTSGREWNEQFF. The V call is TRBV5-1, the J call TRBJ2-1; 14 nucleotides line up with TRBD2. Looked up from germline, CDR1 is SGHRS and CDR2 is YFSETQ. This CDR3 is built from 20 residues. The V gene end was trimmed by 5 bases and the J gene end by 7 bases; junction bases not matched to a gene: 20.

This clone was recorded a few times. The J gene is TRBJ1-2, the V gene TRBV30; possible D gene TRBD1, 5 bases. CDR3 length equals 16 residues. V shed 2 bases and J shed 0 bases, with 16 bases lying between them. CDR1 and CDR2 (germline): GTSNPN, SVGIG (reference sequence). The chain's CDR3 is CAWSRLPGEANYGYTF. For the CDR3, the DNA is TGTGCCTGGAGTAGACTTCCGGGGGAAGCTAACTATGGCTACACCTTC. Full variable domain (outside the CDR3, taken from reference TRBV30 and TRBJ1-2): SQTIHQWPATLVQPVGSPLSLECTVEGTSNPNLYWYRQAAGRGLQLLFYSVGIGQISSEVPQNLSASRPQDRQFILSSKKLLLSDSGFYLCAWSRLPGEANYGYTFGSGTRLTVV.

The V and J genes are TRBV12-5 and TRBJ2-3, with D maybe TRBD2 (6 bases). The CDR3 spans 13 residues. Trimming removed 0 bases from V and 5 bases from J, with 6 bases in between. The germline V gene has CDR1 LGHNT and CDR2 FRNRAP. The DNA of the CDR3 is TGTGCTAGTGGTTTGGTAGCGGGAGATACGCAGTATTTT. Translation gives CASGLVAGDTQYF.

The chain links TRBV30 to TRBJ1-1; D might be TRBD1 (6 bases). Germline V CDR1 and CDR2: GTSNPN, SVGIG (reference sequence). V was pared by 0 bases and J by 6 bases, with 14 bases between. The CDR3 has 14 amino acids. The CDR3 protein is CAWSVYQGSAEAFF. CDR3 nucleotides: TGTGCCTGGAGTGTATATCAGGGGTCGGCTGAAGCTTTCTTT.

V usage is TRBV6-2 or TRBV6-3 and J usage is TRBJ1-3; D might be TRBD1 (5 bases). This CDR3 has 16 residues. CDR1 and CDR2 from the germline V gene are MNHEY and SVGEGT. Between the trimmed V and J ends, which lost 5 bases and 0 bases, there was a span of 14 bases. CDR3 sequence (DNA): TGTGCCAGCAGTCTCCGGACATCTTTCTCTGGAAACACCATATATTTT. Encoded protein: CASSLRTSFSGNTIYF.

CDR3 residues: CASRRDRTSNQPQHF. CDR3 DNA sequence: TGTGCCAGCCGAAGGGACAGAACTAGCAATCAGCCCCAGCATTTT. The chain carries TRBV6-5 and TRBJ1-5, with TRBD1 identical over 7 bases. The trim removed 8 bases at V and 0 bases at J, leaving 7 bases unmatched. The CDR3 is 15 residues long. The germline V gene has CDR1 MNHEY and CDR2 SVGAGI.

This sequence joins TRBV15 and TRBJ2-5; 9 bases are shared with TRBD2. V trimming: 0 bases; J trimming: 5 bases; junction bases outside the gene matches: 10. This CDR3 has 17 amino acids. Germline V gene sequence: CDR1 LNHNV, CDR2 YYDKDF (reference sequence). The CDR3 loop is CATSRDRGAGGYETQYF. DNA of the CDR3: TGTGCCACCAGCAGAGATCGGGGAGCGGGAGGTTATGAGACCCAGTACTTC.

The chain combines TRBV2 with TRBJ1-4; 8 positions match TRBD1. Germline values: CDR1 SNHLY, CDR2 FYNNEI. V lost 4 bases, J lost 3 bases, and 4 bases stayed unmatched. The CDR3 has 15 amino acids. The chain's CDR3 is CASSATGVANEKLFF. CDR3 DNA: TGTGCCAGCAGTGCGACAGGGGTGGCTAATGAAAAACTGTTTTTT.

The chain carries TRBV19 and TRBJ1-5, with 10 bases lining up with TRBD1. The CDR3 totals 14 residues. The trim removed 3 bases at V and 8 bases at J, leaving 4 bases unmatched. Germline V gene lookup returns CDR1 LNHDA and CDR2 SQIVND (reference sequence). The CDR3 sequence: CASSMTGGGEPQHF. The CDR3 region has the DNA TGTGCCAGTAGTATGACAGGGGGCGGTGAGCCCCAGCATTTT.

This clone has just one count. The chain joins TRBV28 to TRBJ1-4, with D possibly matching TRBD1 (6 bases). Germline loops: CDR1 MDHEN, CDR2 SYDVKM. The CDR3 runs to 18 residues. V was cut by 2 bases and J by 5 bases, with 21 bases left in between. DNA of the CDR3: TGTGCCAGCAGTTTACGCTTGGACAGCATAATACTAAATGAAAAACTGTTTTTT. Protein: CASSLRLDSIILNEKLFF.

This clone appeared a single time. The J gene is TRBJ2-2, the V gene TRBV6-5; D gene ambiguous. V lost 8 bases to trimming and J lost 4 bases, with 11 bases between them. The CDR3 consists of 13 residues. Germline CDR1 MNHEY, CDR2 SVGAGI. CDR3 sequence: CASLRAGTGELFF. CDR3 nucleotides: TGTGCCAGCCTAAGGGCCGGCACCGGGGAGCTGTTTTTT.

This chain connects TRBV5-8 to TRBJ1-1; 9 bases agree with TRBD1. V shed 3 bases and J 0 bases; nucleotides not matched to a gene: 3. The length of the CDR3 is 15 residues. CDR1 and CDR2 (germline): SGHTS, YDEGEE. The DNA of the CDR3 is TGTGCCAGCAGCTCCGGGACAGGGATGAACACTGAAGCTTTCTTT. As protein: CASSSGTGMNTEAFF.

The chain is built from TRBV28 and TRBJ2-6; 7 bases fit TRBD1. Germline trimming cut 5 bases from V and 4 bases from J; bases unmatched to any gene: 5. Germline CDR1 reads MDHEN; CDR2 reads SYDVKM. CDR3 size: 15 residues. The CDR3 DNA reads as TGTGCCAGCAGTCACAGGGGCTCAGGGGCCAACGTCCTGACTTTC. Protein: CASSHRGSGANVLTF.

V usage is TRBV10-3 and J usage is TRBJ2-5, with TRBD2 matching over 10 bases. V was clipped by 3 bases and J by 5 bases; unmatched bases: 9. The CDR3 is 16 residues long. The V gene's germline CDR1 is ENHRY and CDR2 SYGVKD. The CDR3 region has the DNA TGTGCCATCAGTGACCCCCGGACTAGCGGTGGGGAGACCCAGTACTTC. Translation gives CAISDPRTSGGETQYF.

This chain joins TRBV7-2 and TRBJ2-7, with D uncertain. This CDR3 comprises 12 residues. The germline V and J ends were trimmed by 5 bases and 4 bases, with 9 bases remaining between them. CDR1 is SGHTA and CDR2 is FQGNSA in the germline V gene. The CDR3: CASSVFTYEQYF. CDR3 nucleotides: TGTGCCAGCAGCGTCTTTACTTACGAGCAGTACTTC.

This clone was detected only a few times. The chain has TRBV29-1 and TRBJ1-2, with TRBD1 matching 8 bases. Trimming at V came to 6 bases and at J to 2 bases, leaving 5 bases not matched to a gene. The CDR3 runs 13 residues. Germline CDR1 SQVTM, CDR2 ANQGSEA. The CDR3 DNA follows: TGCAGCGTCGGGCGACAGGGGAACTATGGCTACACCTTC. Translating it yields CSVGRQGNYGYTF.

The chain joins TRBV9 to TRBJ1-2; D is undetermined. CDR1 is SGDLS and CDR2 is YYNGEE in the germline V gene. V was clipped by 0 bases and J by 4 bases, with 13 bases between them. The CDR3 runs to 15 residues. The CDR3 nucleotides read TGTGCCAGCAGCGTAGAGGCAGGACCCACCTATGGCTACACCTTC. This codes for CASSVEAGPTYGYTF. Complete variable domain (other parts from reference TRBV9 and TRBJ1-2): DSGVTQTPKHLITATGQRVTLRCSPRSGDLSVYWYQQSLDQGLQFLIQYYNGEERAKGNILERFSAQQFPDLHSELNLSSLELGDSALYFCASSVEAGPTYGYTFGSGTRLTVV.

The rearrangement joins TRBV5-5 to TRBJ1-1; the D gene is possibly TRBD1 (5 bases). Trimming took off 7 bases at V and 1 base at J, with 20 bases between the two ends. Germline loops: CDR1 SGHKS, CDR2 YYEKEE (reference sequence). The CDR3 spans 16 residues. CDR3 protein: CASGYFHVTANTEAFF. Here the CDR3 DNA reads TGTGCCAGCGGGTACTTCCATGTGACAGCGAACACTGAAGCTTTCTTT.